The next 4 T cell receptor beta chains were all read from a single sample in a study of T and B cells in COVID-19 patients. BIOMED2 TRB-A/B primer pools were used in multiplex TRB PCR. MiXCR, run by TCRdb on the multiplex PCR reads, gives a single entry per CDR3 protein. The sample has approximately 3,800 distinct CDR3 sequences, approximately 23% seen once; the top ten hold around 28%. Blood genomic DNA input for TRB amplification was about 250-550 ng. The sequenced sample consisted of blood. The receptor source for this set is a human donor with active COVID-19.

The chain employs TRBV6-6 and TRBJ2-1; 7 positions match TRBD1. The CDR3 consists of 13 residues. Germline V gene sequence: CDR1 MNHNY, CDR2 SVGAGI (reference sequence). After removal of 6 bases from V and 6 bases from J, the junction contained 5 bases not matched to a gene. The CDR3 DNA reads TGTGCCAGCAGCCCACGACAGGGCAATGAGCAGTTCTTC. This sequence encodes CASSPRQGNEQFF.

This clonotype is medium-sized. The V gene is TRBV27, the J gene TRBJ2-3; the D gene is possibly TRBD2 (5 bases). The CDR3 is 15 residues long. Germline V CDR1 and CDR2: MNHEY, SMNVEV (reference sequence). Trimming took 5 bases from V and 0 from J, leaving 12 bases between them. The CDR3 sequence is CASSKREYSTDTQYF. The CDR3 nucleotides are TGTGCCAGCAGTAAGAGGGAGTATAGCACAGATACGCAGTATTTT.

The chain joins TRBV20-1 to TRBJ2-7; TRBD2 matches 7 bases. Germline V CDR1 and CDR2: DFQATT, SNEGSKA (reference sequence). V was pared by 6 bases and J by 2 bases, with 4 bases of the junction left unmatched. This CDR3 has 12 residues. CDR3 nucleotides: TGCAGTGCCGGGGAGGGACCCTACGAGCAGTACTTC. Protein sequence: CSAGEGPYEQYF.

In this sample, this clonotype is medium-sized (0.01 to 0.1%). CDR3 sequence (DNA): TGTGCCAGCTCACCTAATGGGGAGGCCCAGTACTTC. It is translated as CASSPNGEAQYF. J is TRBJ2-5 and V is TRBV18, with D perhaps matching TRBD2 (6 bases). The CDR3 extends over 12 amino acids. The V end lost 3 bases, the J end lost 9 bases, and 11 bases lay between the germline ends. The germline gives CDR1 KGHSH, CDR2 LQKENI.